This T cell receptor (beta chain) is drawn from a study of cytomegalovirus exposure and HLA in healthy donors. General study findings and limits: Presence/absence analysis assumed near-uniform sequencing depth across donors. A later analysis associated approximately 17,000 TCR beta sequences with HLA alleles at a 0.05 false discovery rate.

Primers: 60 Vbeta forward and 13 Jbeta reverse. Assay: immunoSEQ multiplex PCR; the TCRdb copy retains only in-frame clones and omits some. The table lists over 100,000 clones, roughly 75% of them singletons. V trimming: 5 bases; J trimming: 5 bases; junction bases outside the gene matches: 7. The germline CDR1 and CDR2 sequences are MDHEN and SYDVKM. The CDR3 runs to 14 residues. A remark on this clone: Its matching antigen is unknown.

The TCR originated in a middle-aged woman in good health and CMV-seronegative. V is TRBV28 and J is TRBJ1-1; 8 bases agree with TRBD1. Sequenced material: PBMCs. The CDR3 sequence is CASSLTGVGTEAFF. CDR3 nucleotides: TGTGCCAGCAGTCTGACAGGGGTCGGTACTGAAGCTTTCTTT.